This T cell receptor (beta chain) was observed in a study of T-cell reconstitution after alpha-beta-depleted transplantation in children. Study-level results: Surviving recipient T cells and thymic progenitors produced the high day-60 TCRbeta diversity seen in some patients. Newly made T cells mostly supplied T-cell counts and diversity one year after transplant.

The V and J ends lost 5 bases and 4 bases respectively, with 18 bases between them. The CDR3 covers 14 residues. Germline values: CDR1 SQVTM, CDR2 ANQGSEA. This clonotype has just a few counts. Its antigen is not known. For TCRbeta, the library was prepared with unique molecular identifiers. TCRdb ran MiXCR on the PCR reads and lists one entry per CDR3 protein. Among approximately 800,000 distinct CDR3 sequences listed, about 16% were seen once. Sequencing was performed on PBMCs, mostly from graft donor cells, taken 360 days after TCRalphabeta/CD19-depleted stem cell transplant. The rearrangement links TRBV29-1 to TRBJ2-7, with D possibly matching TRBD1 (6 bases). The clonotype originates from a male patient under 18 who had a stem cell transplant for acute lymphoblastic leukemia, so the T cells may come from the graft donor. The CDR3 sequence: CSVKGGEWVYEQYF. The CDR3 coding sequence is TGCAGCGTTAAAGGGGGAGAGTGGGTATACGAGCAGTACTTC.